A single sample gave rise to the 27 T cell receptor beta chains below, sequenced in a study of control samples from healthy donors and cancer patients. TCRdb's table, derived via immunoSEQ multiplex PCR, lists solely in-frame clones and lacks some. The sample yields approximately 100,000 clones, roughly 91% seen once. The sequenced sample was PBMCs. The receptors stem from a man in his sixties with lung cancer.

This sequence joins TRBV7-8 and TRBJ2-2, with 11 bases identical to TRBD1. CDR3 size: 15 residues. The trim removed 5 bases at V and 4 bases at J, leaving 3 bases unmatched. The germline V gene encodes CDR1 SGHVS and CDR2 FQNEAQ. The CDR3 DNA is TGTGCCAGCAGCCTGGGACAGGGGGGCACCGGGGAGCTGTTTTTT. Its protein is CASSLGQGGTGELFF.

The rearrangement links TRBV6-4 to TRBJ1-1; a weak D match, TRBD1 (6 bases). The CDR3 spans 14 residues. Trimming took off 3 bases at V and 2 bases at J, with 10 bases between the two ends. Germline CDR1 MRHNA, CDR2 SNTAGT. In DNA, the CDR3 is TGTGCCAGCAGTGAACAGGGAACCAACACTGAAGCTTTCTTT. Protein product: CASSEQGTNTEAFF.

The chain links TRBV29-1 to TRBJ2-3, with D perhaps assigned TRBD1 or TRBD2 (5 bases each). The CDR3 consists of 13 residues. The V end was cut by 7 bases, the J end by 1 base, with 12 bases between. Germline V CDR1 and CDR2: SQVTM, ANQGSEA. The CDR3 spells CSAEGPGTDTQYF. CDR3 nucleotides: TGCAGCGCCGAGGGACCGGGCACAGATACGCAGTATTTT.

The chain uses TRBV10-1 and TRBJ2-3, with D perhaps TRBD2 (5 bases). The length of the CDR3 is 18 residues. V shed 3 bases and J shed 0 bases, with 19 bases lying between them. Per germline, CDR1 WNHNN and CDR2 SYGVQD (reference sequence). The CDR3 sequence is CASSDSGLGSISTDTQYF. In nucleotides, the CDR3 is TGCGCCAGCAGTGATTCGGGATTAGGATCGATTAGCACAGATACGCAGTATTTT.

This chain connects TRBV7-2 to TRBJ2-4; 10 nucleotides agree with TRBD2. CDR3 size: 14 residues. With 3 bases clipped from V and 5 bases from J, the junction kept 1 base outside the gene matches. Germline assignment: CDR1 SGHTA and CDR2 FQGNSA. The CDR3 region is CASSFTSGENIQYF. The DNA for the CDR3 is TGTGCCAGCAGCTTCACTAGCGGGGAAAACATTCAGTACTTC. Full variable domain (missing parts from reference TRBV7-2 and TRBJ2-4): GAGVSQSPSNKVTEKGKDVELRCDPISGHTALYWYRQSLGQGLEFLIYFQGNSAPDKSGLPSDRFSAERTGGSVSTLTIQRTQQEDSAVYLCASSFTSGENIQYFGAGTRLSVL.

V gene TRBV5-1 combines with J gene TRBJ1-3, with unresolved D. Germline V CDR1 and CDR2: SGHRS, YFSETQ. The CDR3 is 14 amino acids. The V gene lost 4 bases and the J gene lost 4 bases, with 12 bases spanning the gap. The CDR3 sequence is CASSPGLPGNTIYF. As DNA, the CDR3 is TGCGCCAGCAGCCCTGGACTGCCGGGAAACACCATATATTTT. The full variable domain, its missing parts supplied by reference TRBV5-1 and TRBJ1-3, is KAGVTQTPRYLIKTRGQQVTLSCSPISGHRSVSWYQQTPGQGLQFLFEYFSETQRNKGNFPGRFSGRQFSNSRSEMNVSTLELGDSALYLCASSPGLPGNTIYFGEGSWLTVV.

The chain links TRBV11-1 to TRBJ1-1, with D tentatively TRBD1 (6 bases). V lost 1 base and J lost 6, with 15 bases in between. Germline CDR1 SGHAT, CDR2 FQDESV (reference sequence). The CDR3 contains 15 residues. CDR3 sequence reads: CASSLDRARGAEAFF. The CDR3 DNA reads TGTGCCAGCAGCTTAGACAGGGCAAGGGGAGCTGAAGCTTTCTTT.

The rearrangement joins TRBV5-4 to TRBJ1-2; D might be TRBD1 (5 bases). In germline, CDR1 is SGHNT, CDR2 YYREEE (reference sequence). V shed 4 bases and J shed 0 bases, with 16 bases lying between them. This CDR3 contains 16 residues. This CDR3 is CASSPGPGTSNYGYTF. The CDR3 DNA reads TGTGCCAGCAGCCCAGGTCCCGGGACCTCTAACTATGGCTACACCTTC.

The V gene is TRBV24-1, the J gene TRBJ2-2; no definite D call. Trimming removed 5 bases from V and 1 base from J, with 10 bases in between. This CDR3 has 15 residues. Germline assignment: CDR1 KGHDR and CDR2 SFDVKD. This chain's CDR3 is CATSARGKNTGELFF. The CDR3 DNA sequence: TGTGCCACCAGTGCGCGCGGCAAGAACACCGGGGAGCTGTTTTTT.

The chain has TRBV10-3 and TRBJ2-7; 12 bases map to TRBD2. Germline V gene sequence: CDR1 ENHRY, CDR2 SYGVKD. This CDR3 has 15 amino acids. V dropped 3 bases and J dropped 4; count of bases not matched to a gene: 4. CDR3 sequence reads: CAISDSTSGGYEQYV. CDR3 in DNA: TGTGCCATCAGTGATTCGACTAGCGGGGGTTACGAGCAGTACGTC.

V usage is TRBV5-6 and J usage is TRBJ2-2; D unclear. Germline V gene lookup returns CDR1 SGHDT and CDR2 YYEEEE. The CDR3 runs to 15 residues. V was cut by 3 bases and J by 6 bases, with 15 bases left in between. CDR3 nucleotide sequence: TGTGCCAGCAGCTCGCGGTTCCTTGGGTCCGGGGAGCTGTTTTTT. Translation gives CASSSRFLGSGELFF.

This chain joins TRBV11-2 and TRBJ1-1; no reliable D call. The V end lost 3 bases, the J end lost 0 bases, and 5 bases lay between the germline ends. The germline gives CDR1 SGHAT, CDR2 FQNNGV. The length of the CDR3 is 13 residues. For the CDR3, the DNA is TGTGCCAGCAGCTTTGATCTGAACACTGAAGCTTTCTTT. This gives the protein CASSFDLNTEAFF. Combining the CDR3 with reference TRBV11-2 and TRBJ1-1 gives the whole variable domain EAGVAQSPRYKIIEKRQSVAFWCNPISGHATLYWYQQILGQGPKLLIQFQNNGVVDDSQLPKDRFSAERLKGVDSTLKIQPAKLEDSAVYLCASSFDLNTEAFFGQGTRLTVV.

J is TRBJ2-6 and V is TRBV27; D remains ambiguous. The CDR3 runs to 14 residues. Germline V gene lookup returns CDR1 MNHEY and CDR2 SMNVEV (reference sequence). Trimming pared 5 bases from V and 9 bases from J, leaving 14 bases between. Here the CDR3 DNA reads TGTGCCAGCAGTCAAGGCCGCACCAGCAACGTCCTGACTTTC. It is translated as CASSQGRTSNVLTF. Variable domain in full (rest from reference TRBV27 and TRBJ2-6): EAQVTQNPRYLITVTGKKLTVTCSQNMNHEYMSWYRQDPGLGLRQIYYSMNVEVTDKGDVPEGYKVSRKEKRNFPLILESPSPNQTSLYFCASSQGRTSNVLTFGAGSRLTVL.

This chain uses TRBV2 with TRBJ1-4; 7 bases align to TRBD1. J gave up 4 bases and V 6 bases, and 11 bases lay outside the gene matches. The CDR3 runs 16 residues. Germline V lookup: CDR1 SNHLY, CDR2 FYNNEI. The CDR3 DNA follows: TGTGCCAGCAGGGAGGACAGGCGCGTCGATAATGAAAAACTGTTTTTT. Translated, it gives CASREDRRVDNEKLFF.

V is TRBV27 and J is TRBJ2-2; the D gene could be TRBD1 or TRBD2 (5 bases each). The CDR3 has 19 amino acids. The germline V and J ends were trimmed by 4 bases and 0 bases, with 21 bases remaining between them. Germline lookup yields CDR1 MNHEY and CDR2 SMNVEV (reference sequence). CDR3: CASSYSRGGLGPNTGELFF. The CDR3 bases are TGTGCCAGCAGTTATTCGAGGGGCGGGCTGGGCCCGAACACCGGGGAGCTGTTTTTT.

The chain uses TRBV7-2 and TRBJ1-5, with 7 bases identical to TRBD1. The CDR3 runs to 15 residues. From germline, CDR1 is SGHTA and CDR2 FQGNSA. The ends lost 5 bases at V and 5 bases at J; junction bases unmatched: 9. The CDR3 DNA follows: TGTGCCAGCAGCCTACAAACAGGGACAGATCAGCCCCAGCATTTT. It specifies CASSLQTGTDQPQHF.

CDR3 bases: TGTGCCAGCAGTTACTGGACAGGGTTGAGCAACAATGAGCAGTTCTTC. It yields the protein CASSYWTGLSNNEQFF. The rearrangement links TRBV6-2 or TRBV6-3 to TRBJ2-1; 8 bases line up with TRBD1. Per germline, CDR1 MNHEY and CDR2 SVGEGT. J lost 5 bases, V lost 1 base, and 7 bases had no gene match. This CDR3 region has 16 residues.

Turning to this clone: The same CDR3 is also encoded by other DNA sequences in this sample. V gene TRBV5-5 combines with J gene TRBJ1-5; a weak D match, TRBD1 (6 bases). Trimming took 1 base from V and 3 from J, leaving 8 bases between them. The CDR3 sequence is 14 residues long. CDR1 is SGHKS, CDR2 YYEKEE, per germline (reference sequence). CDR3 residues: CASSLTGNNQPQHF. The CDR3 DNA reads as TGTGCCAGCAGCTTGACAGGGAACAATCAGCCCCAGCATTTT.

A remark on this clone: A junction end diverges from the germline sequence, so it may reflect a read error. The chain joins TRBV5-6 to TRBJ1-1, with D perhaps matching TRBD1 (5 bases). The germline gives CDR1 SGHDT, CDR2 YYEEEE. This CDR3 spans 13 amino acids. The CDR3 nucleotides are TGTGCCAGCAGCTTGATTGAGGGGATTGAACCTTTCTTT. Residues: CASSLIEGIEPFF.

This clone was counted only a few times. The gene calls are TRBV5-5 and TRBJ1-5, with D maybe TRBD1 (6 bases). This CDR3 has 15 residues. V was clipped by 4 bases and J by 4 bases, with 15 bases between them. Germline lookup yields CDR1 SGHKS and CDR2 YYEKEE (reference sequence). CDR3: CASSVQGPTNQPQHF. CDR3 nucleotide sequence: TGTGCCAGCAGCGTACAGGGTCCGACGAATCAGCCCCAGCATTTT.

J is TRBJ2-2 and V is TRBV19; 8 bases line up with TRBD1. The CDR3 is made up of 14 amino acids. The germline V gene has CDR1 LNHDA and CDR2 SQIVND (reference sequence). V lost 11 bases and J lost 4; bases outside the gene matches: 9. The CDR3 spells CAARDRYFTGELFF. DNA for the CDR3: TGTGCCGCTAGGGACAGGTACTTCACCGGGGAGCTGTTTTTT.

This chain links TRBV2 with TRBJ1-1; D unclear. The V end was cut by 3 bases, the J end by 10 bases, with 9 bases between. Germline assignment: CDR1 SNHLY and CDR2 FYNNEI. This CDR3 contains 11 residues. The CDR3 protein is CASSEGRRAFF. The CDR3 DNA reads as TGTGCCAGCAGTGAGGGCAGGAGAGCTTTCTTT.

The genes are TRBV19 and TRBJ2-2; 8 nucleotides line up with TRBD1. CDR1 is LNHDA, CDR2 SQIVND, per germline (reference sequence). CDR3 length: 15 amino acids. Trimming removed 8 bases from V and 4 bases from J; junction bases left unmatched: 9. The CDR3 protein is CASFQGAVSTGELFF. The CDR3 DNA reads TGTGCCAGTTTCCAGGGGGCAGTGAGCACCGGGGAGCTGTTTTTT.

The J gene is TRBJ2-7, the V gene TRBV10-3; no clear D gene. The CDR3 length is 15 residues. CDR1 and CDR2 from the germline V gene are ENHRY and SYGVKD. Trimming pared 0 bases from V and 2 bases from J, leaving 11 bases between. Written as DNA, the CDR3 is TGTGCCATCAGTGAGTCCCCAGACCGCCCCTACGAGCAGTACTTC. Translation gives CAISESPDRPYEQYF.

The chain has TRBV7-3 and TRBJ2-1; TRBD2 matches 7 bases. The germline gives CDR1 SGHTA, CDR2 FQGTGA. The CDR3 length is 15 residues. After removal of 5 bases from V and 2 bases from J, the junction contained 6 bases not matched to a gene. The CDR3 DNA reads TGTGCCAGCAGCCCGAGCGGGGCACCCTACAATGAGCAGTTCTTC. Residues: CASSPSGAPYNEQFF.

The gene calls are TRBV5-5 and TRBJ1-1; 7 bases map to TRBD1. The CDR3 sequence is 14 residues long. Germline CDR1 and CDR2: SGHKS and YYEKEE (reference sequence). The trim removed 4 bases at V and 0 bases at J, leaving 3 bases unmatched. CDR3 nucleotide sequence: TGTGCCAGCAGCCCACAGGGGTTGAACACTGAAGCTTTCTTT. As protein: CASSPQGLNTEAFF.

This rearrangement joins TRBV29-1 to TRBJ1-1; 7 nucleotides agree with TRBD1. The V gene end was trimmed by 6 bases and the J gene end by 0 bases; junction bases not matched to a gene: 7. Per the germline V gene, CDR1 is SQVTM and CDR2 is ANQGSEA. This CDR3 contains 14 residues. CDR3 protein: CSVAHRGMNTEAFF. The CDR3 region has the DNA TGCAGCGTCGCCCACAGGGGAATGAACACTGAAGCTTTCTTT.